These 9 T cell receptor beta chains were all obtained from the same sample, sequenced in a study of early T cells in non-severe SARS-CoV-2 infection. Each CDR3 protein is one row after TCRdb ran MiXCR on the 5' RACE reads. Here the sample spans tens of thousands of distinct CDR3 sequences, around 8% being singletons. Sequencing used whole blood, obtained at baseline. All receptors derive from an adult who was a healthcare worker with PCR-confirmed SARS-CoV-2 infection or an uninfected control (not recorded which).

This clonotype has more than one count but fewer than ten. The chain combines TRBV5-1 with TRBJ2-5, with TRBD2 matching 7 bases. Germline V lookup: CDR1 SGHRS, CDR2 YFSETQ. Trimming at V came to 1 base and at J to 14 bases, leaving 14 bases not matched to a gene. The CDR3 spans 14 residues. Written as DNA, the CDR3 is TGCGCCAGCAGCTTGACTAGCGAGAAAATTCCGATCTACTTC. Its translation is CASSLTSEKIPIYF.

This clonotype was seen many times. The V call is TRBV6-2 or TRBV6-3, the J call TRBJ2-1, with D possibly TRBD2 on 5 matching bases. The CDR3 totals 11 residues. Germline V gene sequence: CDR1 MNHEY, CDR2 SVGEGT. V was pared by 8 bases and J by 4 bases, with 6 bases between. As DNA, the CDR3 is TGTGCCAGCGGACTTTACAATGAGCAGTTCTTC. Amino acids: CASGLYNEQFF.

Ten or more counts support this clonotype. The rearrangement uses TRBV6-5 and TRBJ2-1, with 14 bases lining up with TRBD2. From germline, CDR1 is MNHEY and CDR2 SVGAGI. The CDR3 is 17 amino acids. The V segment lost 5 bases and the J segment 9 bases; nucleotides outside the gene matches: 12. This CDR3 is CASSPGPGTSGSSEQFF. As DNA, the CDR3 is TGTGCCAGCAGTCCGGGACCTGGGACTAGCGGGAGTAGTGAGCAGTTCTTC.

The chain carries TRBV11-3 and TRBJ2-1, with 11 bases identical to TRBD1. The trim removed 1 base at V and 6 bases at J, leaving 2 bases unmatched. CDR1 SGHNT and CDR2 YENEEA come from the germline V gene. The CDR3 is 15 amino acids. The CDR3 region has the DNA TGTGCCAGCAGCTTAGCTGGGACAGGGGGCAATGAGCAGTTCTTC. Its translation: CASSLAGTGGNEQFF.

This clonotype was detected many times. This chain connects TRBV7-9 to TRBJ2-7; maybe TRBD2 (6 bases). This CDR3 is built from 13 residues. V lost 1 base to trimming and J lost 11 bases, with 15 bases between them. Germline CDR1 SEHNR, CDR2 FQNEAQ (reference sequence). The CDR3: CASSLGGEKDEYF. The CDR3 bases are TGTGCCAGCAGCTTAGGGGGGGAGAAGGACGAGTACTTC.

This chain connects TRBV12-3 or TRBV12-4 to TRBJ2-3; D gene ambiguous. Trimming stripped 3 bases from V and 1 base from J, with 17 bases between. CDR3 length: 17 amino acids. CDR3 DNA sequence: TGTGCCAGCAGTTTCCTTTTCCGGGTTGGACGCACAGATACGCAGTATTTT. This encodes CASSFLFRVGRTDTQYF.

The rearrangement joins TRBV12-3 or TRBV12-4 to TRBJ2-2; D could derive from TRBD1 or TRBD2 (5 bases each). With 3 bases removed from V and 5 bases from J, the gap between germline ends came to 10 bases. The CDR3 spans 14 residues. The CDR3 spells CASSFFRETGELFF. The CDR3 coding sequence is TGTGCCAGCAGTTTCTTCAGGGAGACCGGGGAGCTGTTTTTT.

This clonotype was seen ten or more times. The chain recombines TRBV3-1 with TRBJ2-7; D uncertain. The V gene's germline CDR1 is LGHDT and CDR2 YNNKEL (reference sequence). The CDR3 sequence is 13 residues long. Trimming removed 4 bases from V and 0 bases from J, with 7 bases in between. The CDR3 coding sequence is TGTGCCAGCAGCCCAGCCCTCTCCTACGAGCAGTACTTC. Encoded protein: CASSPALSYEQYF.

The rearrangement links TRBV30 to TRBJ2-1; no clear D. The V and J ends lost 4 bases and 6 bases respectively, with 7 bases between them. Germline lookup yields CDR1 GTSNPN and CDR2 SVGIG (reference sequence). This CDR3 contains 11 residues. CDR3 residues: CAWMLSNEQFF. CDR3 coding DNA: TGTGCCTGGATGCTTTCCAATGAGCAGTTCTTC.